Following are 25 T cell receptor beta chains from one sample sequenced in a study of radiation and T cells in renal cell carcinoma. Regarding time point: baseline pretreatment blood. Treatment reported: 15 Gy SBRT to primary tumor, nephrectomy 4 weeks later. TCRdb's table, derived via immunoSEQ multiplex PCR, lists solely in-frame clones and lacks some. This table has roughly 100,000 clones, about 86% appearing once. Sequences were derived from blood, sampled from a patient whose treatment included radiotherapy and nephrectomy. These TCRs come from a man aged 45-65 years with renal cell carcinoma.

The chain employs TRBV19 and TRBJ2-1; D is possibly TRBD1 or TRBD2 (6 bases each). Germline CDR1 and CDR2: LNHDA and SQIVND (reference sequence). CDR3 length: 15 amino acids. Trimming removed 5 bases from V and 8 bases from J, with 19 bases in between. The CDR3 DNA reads TGTGCCAGTAGTCCGGGACAACCTGGGAGGCATGAGCAGTTCTTC. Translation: CASSPGQPGRHEQFF. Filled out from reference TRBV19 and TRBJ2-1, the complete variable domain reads DGGITQSPKYLFRKEGQNVTLSCEQNLNHDAMYWYRQDPGQGLRLIYYSQIVNDFQKGDIAEGYSVSREKKESFPLTVTSAQKNPTAFYLCASSPGQPGRHEQFFGPGTRLTVL.

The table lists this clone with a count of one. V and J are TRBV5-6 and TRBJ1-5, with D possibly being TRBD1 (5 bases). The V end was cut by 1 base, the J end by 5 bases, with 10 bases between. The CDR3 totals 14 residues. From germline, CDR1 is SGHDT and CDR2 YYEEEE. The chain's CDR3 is CASSLSGGYQPQHF. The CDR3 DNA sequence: TGTGCCAGCAGCTTGTCCGGGGGATATCAGCCCCAGCATTTT.

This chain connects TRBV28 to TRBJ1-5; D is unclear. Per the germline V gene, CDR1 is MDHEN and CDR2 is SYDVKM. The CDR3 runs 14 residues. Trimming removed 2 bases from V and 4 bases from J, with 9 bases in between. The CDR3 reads CASSLSYRNQPQHF. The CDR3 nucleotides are TGTGCCAGCAGTTTAAGTTACAGAAATCAGCCCCAGCATTTT.

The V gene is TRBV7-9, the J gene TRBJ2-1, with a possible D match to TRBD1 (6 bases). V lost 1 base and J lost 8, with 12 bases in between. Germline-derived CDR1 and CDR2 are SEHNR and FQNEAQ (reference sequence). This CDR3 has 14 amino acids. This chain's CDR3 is CASSLEQGRHEQFF. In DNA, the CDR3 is TGTGCCAGCAGCTTAGAGCAGGGGCGACATGAGCAGTTCTTC.

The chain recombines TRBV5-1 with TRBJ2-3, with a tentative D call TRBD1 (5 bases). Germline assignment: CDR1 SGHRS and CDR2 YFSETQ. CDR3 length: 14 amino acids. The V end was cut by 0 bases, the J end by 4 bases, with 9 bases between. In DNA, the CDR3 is TGCGCCAGCAGCTTGGCAGGGCTCGCAGATACGCAGTATTTT. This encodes CASSLAGLADTQYF. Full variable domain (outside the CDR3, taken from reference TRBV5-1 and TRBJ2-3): KAGVTQTPRYLIKTRGQQVTLSCSPISGHRSVSWYQQTPGQGLQFLFEYFSETQRNKGNFPGRFSGRQFSNSRSEMNVSTLELGDSALYLCASSLAGLADTQYFGPGTRLTVL.

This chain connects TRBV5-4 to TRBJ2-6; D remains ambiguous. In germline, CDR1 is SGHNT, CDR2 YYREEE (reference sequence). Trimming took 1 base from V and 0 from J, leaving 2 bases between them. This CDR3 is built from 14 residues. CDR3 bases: TGTGCCAGCAGCTTGCGCTCTGGGGCCAACGTCCTGACTTTC. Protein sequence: CASSLRSGANVLTF.

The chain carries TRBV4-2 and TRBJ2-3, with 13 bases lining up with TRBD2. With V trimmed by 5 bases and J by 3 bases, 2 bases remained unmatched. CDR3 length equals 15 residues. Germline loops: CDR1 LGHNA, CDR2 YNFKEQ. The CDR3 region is CASSATSGGTDTQYF. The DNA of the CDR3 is TGTGCCAGCAGCGCGACTAGCGGGGGGACAGATACGCAGTATTTT.

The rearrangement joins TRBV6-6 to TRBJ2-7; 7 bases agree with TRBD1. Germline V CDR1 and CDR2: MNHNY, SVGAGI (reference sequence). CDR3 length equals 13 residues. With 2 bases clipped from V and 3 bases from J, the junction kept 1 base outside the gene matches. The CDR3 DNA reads TGTGCCAGCAGTTACCGGGACAGCTACGAGCAGTACTTC. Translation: CASSYRDSYEQYF.

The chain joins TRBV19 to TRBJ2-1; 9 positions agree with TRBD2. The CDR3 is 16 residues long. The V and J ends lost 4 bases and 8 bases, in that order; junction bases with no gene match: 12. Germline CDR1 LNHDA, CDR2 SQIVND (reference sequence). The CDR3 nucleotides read TGTGCCAGTAGTAAGGGTTTGGCGGGAGGGCCCGATGAGCAGTTCTTC. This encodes CASSKGLAGGPDEQFF.

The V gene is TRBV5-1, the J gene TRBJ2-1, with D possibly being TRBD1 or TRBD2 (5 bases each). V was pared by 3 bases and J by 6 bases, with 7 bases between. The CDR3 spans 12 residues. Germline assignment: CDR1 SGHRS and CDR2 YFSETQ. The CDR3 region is CASSWDLNEQFF. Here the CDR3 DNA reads TGCGCCAGCAGCTGGGACCTCAATGAGCAGTTCTTC.

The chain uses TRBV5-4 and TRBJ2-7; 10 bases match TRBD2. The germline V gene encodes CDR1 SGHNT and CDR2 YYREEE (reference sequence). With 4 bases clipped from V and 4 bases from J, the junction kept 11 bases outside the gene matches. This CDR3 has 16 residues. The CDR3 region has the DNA TGTGCCAGCAGCCCCCCGATAGCGGGGGGAGATTACGAGCAGTACTTC. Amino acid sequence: CASSPPIAGGDYEQYF.

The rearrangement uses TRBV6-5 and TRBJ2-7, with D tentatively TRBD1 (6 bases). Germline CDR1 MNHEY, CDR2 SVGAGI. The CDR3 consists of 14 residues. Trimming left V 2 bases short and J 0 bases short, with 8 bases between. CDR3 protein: CASSYRDTSYEQYF. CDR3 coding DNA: TGTGCCAGCAGTTACCGGGACACCTCCTACGAGCAGTACTTC.

Here the CDR3 reads CASSAPGQSYGYTF. The CDR3 DNA sequence: TGTGCCAGCAGTGCCCCGGGACAGAGCTATGGCTACACCTTC. The chain uses TRBV28 and TRBJ1-2, with 7 bases fitting TRBD1. The CDR3 spans 14 residues. CDR1 is MDHEN, CDR2 SYDVKM, per germline. J was trimmed by 4 bases and V by 5 bases; bases with no gene match: 7.

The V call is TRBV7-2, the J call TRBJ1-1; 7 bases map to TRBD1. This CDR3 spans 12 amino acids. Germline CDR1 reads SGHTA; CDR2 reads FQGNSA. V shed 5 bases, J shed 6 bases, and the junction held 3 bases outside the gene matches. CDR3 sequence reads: CASSPQGAEAFF. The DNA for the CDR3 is TGTGCCAGCAGCCCTCAGGGGGCTGAAGCTTTCTTT.

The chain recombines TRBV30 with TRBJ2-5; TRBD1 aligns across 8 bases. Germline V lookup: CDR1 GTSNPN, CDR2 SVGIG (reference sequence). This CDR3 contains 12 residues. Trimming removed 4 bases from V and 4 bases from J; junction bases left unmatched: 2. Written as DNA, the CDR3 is TGTGCCTGGACAGGGGGCGGAGAGACCCAGTACTTC. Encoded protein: CAWTGGGETQYF.

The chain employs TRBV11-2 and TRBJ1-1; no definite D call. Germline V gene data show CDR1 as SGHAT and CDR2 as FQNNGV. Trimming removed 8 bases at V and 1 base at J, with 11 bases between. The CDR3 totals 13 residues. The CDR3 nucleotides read TGTGCCAGCGGGCGCAGTGGGAACACTGAAGCTTTCTTT. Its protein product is CASGRSGNTEAFF.

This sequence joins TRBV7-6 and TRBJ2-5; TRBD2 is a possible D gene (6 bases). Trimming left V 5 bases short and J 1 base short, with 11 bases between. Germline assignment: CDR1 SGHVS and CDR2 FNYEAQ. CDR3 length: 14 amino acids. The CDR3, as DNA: TGTGCCAGCAGCCTTCTGGGGGGCCAAGAGACCCAGTACTTC. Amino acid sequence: CASSLLGGQETQYF.

The CDR3 sequence is CASRNGLAGPETQYF. The DNA for the CDR3 is TGTGCCAGCAGGAACGGACTAGCGGGGCCAGAGACCCAGTACTTC. This sequence joins TRBV28 and TRBJ2-5, with 12 nucleotides matching TRBD2. The germline gives CDR1 MDHEN, CDR2 SYDVKM. J gave up 4 bases and V 6 bases, and 6 bases lay outside the gene matches. The CDR3 length is 15 residues.

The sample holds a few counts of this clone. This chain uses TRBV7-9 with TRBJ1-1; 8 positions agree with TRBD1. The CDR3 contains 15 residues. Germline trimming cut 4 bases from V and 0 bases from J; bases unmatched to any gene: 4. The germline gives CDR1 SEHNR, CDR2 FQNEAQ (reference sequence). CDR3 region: CASSSGQGMNTEAFF. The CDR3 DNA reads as TGTGCCAGCAGCTCCGGACAGGGCATGAACACTGAAGCTTTCTTT.

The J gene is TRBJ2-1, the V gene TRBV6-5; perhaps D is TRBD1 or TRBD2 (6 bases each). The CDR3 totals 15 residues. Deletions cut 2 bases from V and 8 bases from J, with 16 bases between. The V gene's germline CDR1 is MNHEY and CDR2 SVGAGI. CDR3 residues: CASSYDGGHPDEQFF. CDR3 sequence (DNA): TGTGCCAGCAGTTACGACGGGGGCCACCCGGATGAGCAGTTCTTC.

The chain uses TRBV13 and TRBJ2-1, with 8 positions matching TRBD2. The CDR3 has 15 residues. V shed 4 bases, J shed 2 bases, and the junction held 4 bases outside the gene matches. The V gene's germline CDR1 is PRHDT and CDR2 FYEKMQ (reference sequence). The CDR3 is CASSSGGPPYNEQFF. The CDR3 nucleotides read TGTGCCAGCAGCTCGGGAGGGCCCCCCTACAATGAGCAGTTCTTC.

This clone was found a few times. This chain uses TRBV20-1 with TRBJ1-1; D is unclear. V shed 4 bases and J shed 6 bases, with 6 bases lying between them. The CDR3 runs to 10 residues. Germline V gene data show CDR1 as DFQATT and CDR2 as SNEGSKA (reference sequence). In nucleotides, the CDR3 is TGCAGTGCTATAAGATCTGAAGCTTTCTTT. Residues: CSAIRSEAFF.

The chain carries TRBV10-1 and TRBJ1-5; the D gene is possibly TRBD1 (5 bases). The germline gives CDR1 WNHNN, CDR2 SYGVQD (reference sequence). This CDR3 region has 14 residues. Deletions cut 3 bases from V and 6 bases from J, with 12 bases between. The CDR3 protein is CASSDREAPQPQHF. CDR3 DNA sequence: TGCGCCAGCAGTGACAGGGAGGCACCTCAGCCCCAGCATTTT.

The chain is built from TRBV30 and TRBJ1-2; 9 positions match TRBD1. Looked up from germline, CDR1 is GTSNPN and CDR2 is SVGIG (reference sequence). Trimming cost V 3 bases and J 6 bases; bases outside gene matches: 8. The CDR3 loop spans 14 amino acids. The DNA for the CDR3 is TGTGCCTGGAGGGACAGGGGAAGGGTCCATGGCTACACCTTC. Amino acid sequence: CAWRDRGRVHGYTF.

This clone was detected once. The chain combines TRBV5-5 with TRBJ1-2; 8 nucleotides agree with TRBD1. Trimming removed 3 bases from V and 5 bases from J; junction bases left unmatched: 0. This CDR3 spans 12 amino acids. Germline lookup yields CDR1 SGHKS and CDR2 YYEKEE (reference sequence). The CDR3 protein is CASSWTGYGYTF. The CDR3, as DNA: TGTGCCAGCAGCTGGACAGGGTATGGCTACACCTTC.